This T cell receptor beta chain was profiled in a study of CD8 T cells in Susac syndrome (dated by TCRdb to the late 2010s). General notes on the study: Of the Susac syndrome patients who were sequenced, eight were in clinical remission while more than five had clinically active disease. Repertoire sequencing was used to test whether CD8+ T cell activation and differentiation in Susac syndrome was antigen driven. Susac syndrome patients were therapy-naive, on corticosteroids (some also receiving IVIg), or on IVIg alone at blood withdrawal.

This clonotype occurred a few times. Its antigen is currently not known. The input lacks base qualities; no much larger clone sits a single base away. Peripheral blood CD8+ and CD4+ T cells from healthy donors, Susac syndrome patients and multiple sclerosis patients were profiled by high-throughput TCR beta sequencing. The Susac syndrome patients fulfilled recently defined diagnostic criteria for either definite or probable disease. Bulk CD8+ and CD4+ T cells were purified magnetically by negative isolation, whereas CD8+ TEMRA cells were enriched by FACS. Blood was drawn into EDTA tubes, processed within 24 hours, and PBMCs were isolated by density gradient centrifugation. PBMCs destined for TCR sequencing were cryopreserved in liquid nitrogen and later thawed in a 37 °C water bath. A purity of at least 90% was achieved for sorted or isolated CD4+, CD8+ and CD8+ TEMRA cells. What the authors observed across the whole study: In the CD4+ T cell repertoire of Susac syndrome patients, clonal expansion was not detected. The study acknowledged that relatively few individuals were included in the TCR sequencing and HLA analysis.

Spanning cysteine to phenylalanine, the CDR3 consists of 16 amino acids. Here the CDR3 DNA is all that survives: 48 bases in frame from base 1. RNA was extracted using the RNeasy kit, and about 0.45 to 1 ug of the RNA was reverse transcribed with random hexamers. TCR beta CDR3 regions were amplified with the immunoSEQ multiplex PCR assay covering 54 Vbeta and 13 Jbeta segments. To correct PCR amplification bias, a synthetic template baseline was used for both primer optimization and computational correction. On the authors' methods: Only productive sequences were kept, with reads annotated to V, D and J genes according to IMGT and analyzed in immunoSEQ Analyzer. Clonality was computed as one minus Shannon entropy normalized by log2 of the number of productive unique sequences. For each patient and control, public and private clones were evaluated within the 100 most prevalent clones. Susac-specific clones were defined as absent from healthy and MS cohorts, 1052 published viral clones and other ImmuneACCESS disease sequences. TCRdb reran the public reads through fastp at Q25 and MiXCR, keeping productive beta chains. Here each entry gathers all rows of one CDR3 protein and keeps the most common genes and DNA. These V and J calls rely on TCRdb rather than the paper's analysis. This sample is represented by some 96,000 distinct CDR3 sequences; around 94% of them were singletons. The ten largest make up approximately 0.3% of the sample.

This TCR derives from a human donor with Susac syndrome. The specimen sequenced was CD4+ T cells from PBMCs. The rearrangement combines TRBV21-1 with TRBJ2-1. TRBV21-1 is annotated as a pseudogene. The DNA is as follows: TGTGCCAGCAGCAAAGTCGGGGATTTGCCCTACAATGAGCAGTTCTTC. Translated, it gives CASSKVGDLPYNEQFF.